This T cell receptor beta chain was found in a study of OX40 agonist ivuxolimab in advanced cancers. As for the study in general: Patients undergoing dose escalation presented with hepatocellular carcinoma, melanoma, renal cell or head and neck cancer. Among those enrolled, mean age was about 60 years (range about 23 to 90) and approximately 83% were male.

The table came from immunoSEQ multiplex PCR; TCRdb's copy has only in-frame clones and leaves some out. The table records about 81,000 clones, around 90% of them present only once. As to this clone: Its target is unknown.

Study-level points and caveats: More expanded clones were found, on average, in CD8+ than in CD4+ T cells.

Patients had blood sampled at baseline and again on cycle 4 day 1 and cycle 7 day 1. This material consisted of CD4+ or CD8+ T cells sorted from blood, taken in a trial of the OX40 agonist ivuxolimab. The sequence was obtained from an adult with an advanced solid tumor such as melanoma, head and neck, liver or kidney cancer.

The DNA for the CDR3 is TGTGCCAGCAGCTTAAGTGCTGGCACCTCTGGAAACACCATATATTTT. It specifies CASSLSAGTSGNTIYF. The chain employs TRBV7-9 and TRBJ1-3, with D unclear. CDR1 and CDR2 from the germline V gene are SEHNR and FQNEAQ (reference sequence). This CDR3 has 16 amino acids. Between the trimmed V and J ends, which lost 2 bases and 0 bases, there was a span of 11 bases. Variable domain in full (rest from reference TRBV7-9 and TRBJ1-3): DTGVSQNPRHKITKRGQNVTFRCDPISEHNRLYWYRQTLGQGPEFLTYFQNEAQLEKSRLLSDRFSAERPKGSFSTLEIQRTEQGDSAMYLCASSLSAGTSGNTIYFGEGSWLTVV.